Listed below are T cell receptor beta chains from one sample, sequenced in a study of OX40 agonist ivuxolimab in advanced cancers. Profiled with immunoSEQ multiplex PCR; TCRdb holds only in-frame clones, not every one. The sample holds over 60,000 clones; 65% to 85% are singletons and the top ten take around 2%. The sequenced sample was CD4+ or CD8+ T cells sorted from blood, obtained in a trial of the OX40 agonist ivuxolimab. The receptor source for this set is an adult with an advanced solid tumor such as melanoma, head and neck, liver or kidney cancer. Each CDR3 is given with its conserved first and last residue. A D gene is named only where the DNA matches it firmly. Some rows mark clone size as missing; the rest say once, few, many or name a class of expanded clone.

>TRBV9|TRBD2|TRBJ2-3|-
CASSVATSGGGTDTQYF
TGTGCCAGCAGCGTAGCTACTAGCGGGGGGGGAACAGATACGCAGTATTTT
>TRBV4-1|-|TRBJ1-3|-
CASSLQTPVSGNTIYF
TGCGCCAGCAGCCTACAGACCCCTGTCTCTGGAAACACCATATATTTT
>TRBV7-2|-|TRBJ2-5|-
CASSLVFGETQYF
TGTGCCAGCAGCTTAGTGTTCGGGGAGACCCAGTACTTC
>TRBV7-9|-|TRBJ2-5|-
CASSLGRGIQETQYF
TGTGCCAGCAGCTTGGGAAGGGGAATCCAAGAGACCCAGTACTTC
>TRBV5-1|TRBD2|TRBJ2-3|-
CASSLAIAGPDTQYF
TGCGCCAGCAGCTTGGCCATAGCGGGACCAGATACGCAGTATTTT
>TRBV5-1|TRBD2|TRBJ2-3|-
CASSPMASGPTDTQYF
TGCGCCAGCAGCCCGATGGCTAGCGGACCCACAGATACGCAGTATTTT
>TRBV7-2|TRBD1|TRBJ1-5|-
CASSFLQGAGQPQHF
TGTGCCAGCAGCTTTCTACAGGGGGCTGGTCAGCCCCAGCATTTT
>TRBV5-1|TRBD1|TRBJ1-1|few
CASGRGTGGNTEAFF
TGCGCCAGCGGAAGAGGGACAGGGGGCAACACTGAAGCTTTCTTT
>TRBV5-1|TRBD1|TRBJ1-2|once
CASSGQGQAPGYGYTF
TGCGCCAGCAGCGGCCAGGGACAGGCCCCCGGCTATGGCTACACCTTC
>TRBV6-5|TRBD2|TRBJ2-1|-
CASSKLAGARGEQFF
TGTGCCAGCAGTAAGCTAGCGGGGGCAAGGGGTGAGCAGTTCTTC
>TRBV6-1|-|TRBJ1-3|-
CASRRGDPGNTIYF
TGTGCCAGCAGGCGGGGGGATCCTGGAAACACCATATATTTT
>TRBV7-9|-|TRBJ2-1|-
CASSLQGGEIEQFF
TGTGCCAGCAGCTTACAGGGGGGAGAAATTGAGCAGTTCTTC
>TRBV7-2|-|TRBJ2-1|-
CASSLTSRDEQFF
TGTGCCAGCAGCTTAACCAGTCGCGATGAGCAGTTCTTC
>TRBV2|TRBD1|TRBJ2-4|-
CASSYTETGPLAKNIQYF
TGTGCCAGCAGTTATACCGAGACAGGGCCCCTAGCCAAAAACATTCAGTACTTC
>TRBV5-1|TRBD1|TRBJ1-1|-
CASSFISGGTEAFF
TGCGCCAGCAGCTTCATCTCAGGGGGTACTGAAGCTTTCTTT
>TRBV2|TRBD2|TRBJ2-7|-
CASSDSGGYASDEQYF
TGTGCCAGCAGTGACTCGGGAGGCTACGCGTCGGACGAGCAGTACTTC
>TRBV4-2|TRBD1|TRBJ2-7|-
CASSLTGQGFYEQYF
TGTGCCAGCAGCCTGACCGGACAGGGATTTTACGAGCAGTACTTC
>TRBV9|-|TRBJ2-7|-
CASSPRGRAGRTYEQYF
TGTGCCAGCAGCCCTAGAGGGCGAGCGGGCCGGACCTACGAGCAGTACTTC
>TRBV18|-|TRBJ2-7|-
CASSLSGDYEQYF
TGTGCCAGCTCACTCTCCGGGGACTACGAGCAGTACTTC
>TRBV2|TRBD2|TRBJ2-5|-
CASSERLAGGETQYF
TGTGCCAGCAGTGAAAGACTAGCGGGAGGAGAGACCCAGTACTTC
>TRBV5-1|-|TRBJ2-5|-
CASSPGLLKETQYF
TGCGCCAGCAGCCCGGGACTCCTAAAAGAGACCCAGTACTTC
>TRBV4-3|-|TRBJ2-5|-
CASSQDSFQETQYF
TGCGCCAGCAGCCAAGACAGTTTCCAAGAGACCCAGTACTTC
>TRBV7-6|-|TRBJ2-5|few
CASSLVRARVETQYF
TGTGCCAGCAGCTTAGTGCGGGCCAGGGTAGAGACCCAGTACTTC
>TRBV7-9|TRBD1|TRBJ2-5|-
CASSPIKSTGMGWTQYF
TGTGCCAGCAGCCCAATCAAGTCGACAGGGATGGGTTGGACCCAGTACTTC
>TRBV4-3|TRBD2|TRBJ2-6|-
CASSRGGAGANVLTF
TGCGCCAGCAGCCGGGGGGGAGCTGGGGCCAACGTCCTGACTTTC
>TRBV20-1|-|TRBJ1-2|-
CSAADYRTFF
TGCAGTGCCGCCGATTACCGGACCTTCTTC
>TRBV30|-|TRBJ1-5|-
CAWSGGGVGNQPQHF
TGTGCCTGGAGTGGCGGGGGGGTCGGCAATCAGCCCCAGCATTTT
>TRBV19|TRBD2|TRBJ2-1|-
CASSNSGSSYNEQFF
TGTGCCAGTAGTAATAGCGGGAGTTCCTACAATGAGCAGTTCTTC
>TRBV18|-|TRBJ1-1|-
CASSPREAQGTEAFF
TGTGCCAGCTCACCACGGGAGGCGCAAGGTACTGAAGCTTTCTTT
>TRBV4-1|-|TRBJ1-2|once
CASSQDGQGRGYTF
TGCGCCAGCAGCCAAGATGGCCAGGGAAGGGGCTACACCTTC
>TRBV5-1|TRBD1|TRBJ2-5|-
CASSREDRGWETQYF
TGCGCCAGCAGCAGAGAGGACAGGGGTTGGGAGACCCAGTACTTC
>TRBV2|-|TRBJ1-2|few
CASSGQSYGYTF
TGTGCCAGCAGTGGTCAGAGCTATGGCTACACCTTC
>TRBV5-4|-|TRBJ2-7|few
CASSLWQFEQYF
TGTGCCAGCAGCTTGTGGCAATTCGAGCAGTACTTC
>TRBV5-5|-|TRBJ1-1|-
CASSPTGTNTEAFF
TGTGCCAGCAGCCCAACAGGTACTAACACTGAAGCTTTCTTT
>TRBV11-3|-|TRBJ1-1|once
CASSLEVRTEAFF
TGTGCCAGCAGCTTAGAGGTCCGAACTGAAGCTTTCTTT
>TRBV11-3|-|TRBJ2-2|-
CASRPDSYTGELFF
TGTGCCAGCAGACCCGACAGTTACACCGGGGAGCTGTTTTTT
>TRBV19|-|TRBJ1-5|once
CASSPTADSNQPQHF
TGTGCCAGTAGTCCCACGGCGGATAGCAATCAGCCCCAGCATTTT
>TRBV4-3|-|TRBJ1-1|-
CASSRDRNTEAFF
TGCGCCAGCAGCCGAGACAGGAACACTGAAGCTTTCTTT
>TRBV11-1|-|TRBJ2-3|few
CASSLSQREGTDTQYF
TGTGCCAGCAGCTTATCCCAGCGAGAGGGCACAGATACGCAGTATTTT
>TRBV7-8|-|TRBJ2-1|-
CASSLTLREAEQFF
TGTGCCAGCAGCTTAACCTTGAGGGAGGCGGAGCAGTTCTTC
>TRBV7-8|-|TRBJ2-7|-
CASSQEGGLISYEQYF
TGTGCCAGCAGCCAAGAGGGGGGCCTAATATCCTACGAGCAGTACTTC